This paragraph reports one T cell receptor (beta chain). This specimen belongs to a study of blood T cell repertoires in COVID-19. Overall study context: Both acute and convalescent COVID-19 samples were obtained from the United States, Italy and Spain. PBMCs, B-cell-depleted T cells, or T cells were the source of the cDNA or gDNA that made up the material.

How the authors handled the data: Reference gene primer amplification gave nucleated cell count estimates. TCRdb's table, derived via immunoSEQ multiplex PCR, lists solely in-frame clones and lacks some. V, J and clone size reflect that table, while D and trimming were determined from the DNA. The sample consists of about 310,000 clones, around 86% of them appearing once. Germline V lookup: CDR1 DFQATT, CDR2 SNEGSKA (reference sequence). CDR3 length: 11 residues. The V gene is TRBV20-1, the J gene TRBJ1-2; D is possibly TRBD1 (6 bases). The TCR sequence derives from a man in his fifties or sixties with active or convalescent COVID-19. Material: peripheral blood. The CDR3 region has the DNA TGCAGCGGCGGGGGGGCGCATGGCTACACCTTC. Translating gives CSGGGAHGYTF.